What follows are 21 T cell receptor beta chains derived from one specimen sequenced in a study of T cell responses to AZD1222 COVID-19 vaccine. Assay used: immunoSEQ multiplex PCR; TCRdb lists only in-frame clones, some missing. The sample shows about 86,000 clones, roughly 80% of them seen only once. This specimen consisted of peripheral blood, obtained on day 0 of AZD1222 vaccination. The receptors were sampled from an adult in good health.

The chain is built from TRBV7-2 and TRBJ2-2, with 14 bases matching TRBD2. Per the germline V gene, CDR1 is SGHTA and CDR2 is FQGNSA. The CDR3 runs 15 residues. The trim removed 5 bases at V and 8 bases at J, leaving 4 bases unmatched. The CDR3 protein is CASSTGLAGEGELFF. The CDR3 DNA is TGTGCCAGCAGCACGGGACTAGCGGGAGAAGGGGAGCTGTTTTTT. The entire variable domain, with the rest obtained from reference TRBV7-2 and TRBJ2-2, is as follows: GAGVSQSPSNKVTEKGKDVELRCDPISGHTALYWYRQSLGQGLEFLIYFQGNSAPDKSGLPSDRFSAERTGGSVSTLTIQRTQQEDSAVYLCASSTGLAGEGELFFGEGSRLTVL.

This clone showed up just once. The chain joins TRBV12-3 or TRBV12-4 to TRBJ2-2; D unclear. V lost 6 bases, J lost 5 bases, and 7 bases lay in between. The CDR3 consists of 12 residues. The DNA for the CDR3 is TGTGCCAGCAGCCAGATTACCGGGGAGCTGTTTTTT. Its protein is CASSQITGELFF.

The chain is built from TRBV7-6 and TRBJ2-1; TRBD2 aligns across 8 bases. V trimming: 5 bases; J trimming: 7 bases; junction bases outside the gene matches: 10. The CDR3 is made up of 15 amino acids. The germline V gene encodes CDR1 SGHVS and CDR2 FNYEAQ. CDR3 protein: CASSLDEREWNEQFF. CDR3 nucleotides: TGTGCCAGCAGCCTCGACGAGCGGGAGTGGAATGAGCAGTTCTTC.

This chain joins TRBV9 and TRBJ2-5, with 11 bases matching TRBD2. The CDR3 runs 16 residues. The germline gives CDR1 SGDLS, CDR2 YYNGEE. Germline trimming cut 1 base from V and 0 bases from J; bases unmatched to any gene: 2. The CDR3 is CASSVPSGRNQETQYF. The CDR3 coding sequence is TGTGCCAGCAGCGTACCTAGCGGGAGGAACCAAGAGACCCAGTACTTC.

This chain joins TRBV7-2 and TRBJ1-1; 11 bases match TRBD1. Unmatched junction bases numbered 5, after V lost 8 bases and J lost 3 bases. Germline V lookup: CDR1 SGHTA, CDR2 FQGNSA. The CDR3 length is 14 residues. CDR3 coding DNA: TGTGCCAGCGGAGGGGGACAGGGGGACACTGAAGCTTTCTTT. Amino acids: CASGGGQGDTEAFF.

This chain connects TRBV5-4 to TRBJ2-5; 7 nucleotides align to TRBD1. Germline V gene sequence: CDR1 SGHNT, CDR2 YYREEE (reference sequence). This CDR3 has 16 amino acids. V shed 2 bases and J 4 bases; nucleotides not matched to a gene: 11. CDR3 sequence reads: CASSFDRVFGGETQYF. In DNA, the CDR3 is TGTGCCAGCAGCTTTGACAGGGTTTTTGGAGGAGAGACCCAGTACTTC. The complete variable domain, with remaining parts taken from reference TRBV5-4 and TRBJ2-5, reads ETGVTQSPTHLIKTRGQQVTLRCSSQSGHNTVSWYQQALGQGPQFIFQYYREEENGRGNFPPRFSGLQFPNYSSELNVNALELDDSALYLCASSFDRVFGGETQYFGPGTRLLVL.

CDR3 loop: CASSYEGQGGYGYTF. CDR3 bases: TGTGCCAGCAGTTACGAGGGACAGGGGGGATATGGCTACACCTTC. This chain links TRBV6-5 with TRBJ1-2, with 11 bases fitting TRBD1. The CDR3 totals 15 residues. In germline, CDR1 is MNHEY, CDR2 SVGAGI. With V trimmed by 2 bases and J by 5 bases, 4 bases remained unmatched.

The chain is built from TRBV6-5 and TRBJ2-5; no firm D call. The germline V gene encodes CDR1 MNHEY and CDR2 SVGAGI. The CDR3 consists of 13 residues. The germline V and J ends were trimmed by 7 bases and 5 bases, with 14 bases remaining between them. The CDR3 loop is CASTSGGRETQYF. The CDR3 region has the DNA TGTGCCAGCACCTCGGGTGGTCGGGAGACCCAGTACTTC.

CDR3 protein: CASSSSGRTTDTQYF. CDR3 DNA: TGTGCCAGCAGCAGTAGCGGGAGAACCACAGATACGCAGTATTTT. The chain carries TRBV5-8 and TRBJ2-3; TRBD2 matches at 9 bases. Trimming cost V 4 bases and J 2 bases; bases outside gene matches: 5. This CDR3 has 15 residues. Germline V gene sequence: CDR1 SGHTS, CDR2 YDEGEE.

The rearrangement uses TRBV12-1 and TRBJ2-5; the tabulated D call, TRBD1, remains unverified against the DNA. TRBV12-1 is an annotated pseudogene. There are 19 residues in the CDR3. CDR3 DNA sequence: TGTGCCAGCAGCCCCTGGACGGGTCCCCCCTGGGGGCCTGTGGAGACCCAGTACTTC. This gives the protein CASSPWTGPPWGPVETQYF.

The chain has TRBV7-9 and TRBJ2-7; D not resolved. CDR1 is SEHNR and CDR2 is FQNEAQ in the germline V gene (reference sequence). Trimming shortened V by 4 bases and J by 5 bases, and 12 bases separated the two germline ends. This CDR3 has 13 residues. The CDR3 here is CASSYSGNDEQYF. CDR3 nucleotide sequence: TGTGCCAGCAGCTATTCCGGAAACGACGAGCAGTACTTC.

This chain connects TRBV5-1 to TRBJ2-7, with D uncertain. Germline-derived CDR1 and CDR2 are SGHRS and YFSETQ. CDR3 length: 12 residues. The germline V and J ends were trimmed by 2 bases and 0 bases, with 3 bases remaining between them. In DNA, the CDR3 is TGCGCCAGCAGCTTCAACTCCTACGAGCAGTACTTC. It is translated as CASSFNSYEQYF.

The chain combines TRBV9 with TRBJ1-1; 7 bases line up with TRBD1. In germline, CDR1 is SGDLS, CDR2 YYNGEE. CDR3 length equals 15 residues. V lost 0 bases to trimming and J lost 3 bases; unmatched junction nucleotides: 5. CDR3 DNA sequence: TGTGCCAGCAGCGTAGATGCAGGGGGGGACACTGAAGCTTTCTTT. It is translated as CASSVDAGGDTEAFF.

This chain uses TRBV29-1 with TRBJ2-7, with 8 positions matching TRBD2. Germline lookup yields CDR1 SQVTM and CDR2 ANQGSEA. V was clipped by 5 bases and J by 3 bases; unmatched bases: 3. CDR3 length equals 12 residues. The CDR3 DNA reads as TGCAGCGTTCGGGGGGGCTACTACGAGCAGTACTTC. This translates into CSVRGGYYEQYF.

V is TRBV19 and J is TRBJ1-2, with D hard to call. In germline, CDR1 is LNHDA, CDR2 SQIVND (reference sequence). The CDR3 extends over 15 amino acids. Between the trimmed V and J ends, which lost 6 bases and 0 bases, there was a span of 14 bases. The CDR3 sequence: CASSHPGASNYGYTF. The CDR3 DNA reads as TGTGCCAGTAGCCACCCCGGTGCCTCTAACTATGGCTACACCTTC.

This rearrangement joins TRBV7-9 to TRBJ2-7; a possible D gene is TRBD1 (5 bases). This CDR3 is built from 14 residues. Germline-derived CDR1 and CDR2 are SEHNR and FQNEAQ (reference sequence). V dropped 4 bases and J dropped 3 bases, with 13 bases sitting between them. The CDR3 coding sequence is TGTGCCAGCAGCTCCAGGGCCAGAATCTACGAGCAGTACTTC. This gives the protein CASSSRARIYEQYF.

This sequence joins TRBV27 and TRBJ2-7; D remains ambiguous. Germline V CDR1 and CDR2: MNHEY, SMNVEV (reference sequence). V was pared by 0 bases and J by 0 bases, with 6 bases between. CDR3 length equals 14 residues. Here the CDR3 reads CASSLSYSSYEQYF. The CDR3 region has the DNA TGTGCCAGCAGTTTATCGTATAGCTCCTACGAGCAGTACTTC.

On this clone itself: A read error may account for a junction end that differs from germline. The chain employs TRBV30 and TRBJ1-3; D call uncertain. Germline CDR1 is GTSNPN and CDR2 is SVGIG (reference sequence). There are 12 residues in the CDR3. In nucleotides, the CDR3 is TGCACCTTTCAGGAGTCTGGAAACACCATATATTTT. Its protein product is CTFQESGNTIYF.

This clone was observed at least ten times. The same CDR3 can be traced to other DNA sequences in this sample. This sequence joins TRBV5-1 and TRBJ1-3; maybe TRBD1 (6 bases). This CDR3 contains 14 residues. Germline assignment: CDR1 SGHRS and CDR2 YFSETQ. V lost 0 bases, J lost 6 bases, and 10 bases lay in between. The CDR3 loop is CASSLGQGTNTIYF. The CDR3 bases are TGCGCCAGCAGCTTGGGGCAGGGGACAAACACCATATATTTT.

In this sample, this clone turned up a few times. The rearrangement links TRBV5-4 to TRBJ1-6; TRBD1 matches at 7 bases. This CDR3 has 14 residues. Germline loops: CDR1 SGHNT, CDR2 YYREEE (reference sequence). V shed 4 bases and J 7 bases; nucleotides not matched to a gene: 5. This CDR3 reads CASSGGQQNSPLHF. CDR3 in DNA: TGTGCCAGCAGCGGGGGACAGCAGAATTCACCCCTCCACTTT. The full variable domain, rest sourced from reference TRBV5-4 and TRBJ1-6, is ETGVTQSPTHLIKTRGQQVTLRCSSQSGHNTVSWYQQALGQGPQFIFQYYREEENGRGNFPPRFSGLQFPNYSSELNVNALELDDSALYLCASSGGQQNSPLHFGNGTRLTVT.

This clone was seen a handful of times. The chain employs TRBV5-1 and TRBJ2-3, with 13 bases lining up with TRBD2. J gave up 1 base and V 3 bases, and 5 bases lay outside the gene matches. The CDR3 runs 17 residues. CDR1 is SGHRS and CDR2 is YFSETQ in the germline V gene. This chain's CDR3 is CASSSRGLAGRTDTQYF. The CDR3, as DNA: TGCGCCAGCAGCTCCCGGGGACTAGCGGGACGCACAGATACGCAGTATTTT.